Listed here is a single T cell receptor (beta chain). Antigen: not known. This entry is derived from a study of blood T cells in healthy people across ages. Study outcomes and limitations: Unsorted PBMCs ruled out conclusive naive versus antigen-experienced comparison.

V lost 1 base, J lost 5 bases, and 14 bases lay in between. The CDR3 sequence is 15 residues long. Per germline, CDR1 MDHEN and CDR2 SYDVKM. Sample-barcoded 5' priming and a J-beta primer mix drove a second PCR of roughly 7 to 11 cycles. A template-switch adaptor with 12 random nucleotides tagged each cDNA molecule. Each CDR3 protein gets one entry after TCRdb re-called the 5' RACE reads with MiXCR. The table records approximately 760,000 distinct CDR3 sequences, around a quarter of them present only once. These same records also appear under a second study, on T cells of mothers and their children.

This chain connects TRBV28 to TRBJ2-5, with D perhaps TRBD1 (5 bases). Sequences were obtained from blood. This receptor was taken from a boy aged 5-17 years in good health. CDR3 DNA sequence: TGTGCCAGCAGTTTATTTACTCAGGGTTCTGAGACCCAGTACTTC. It is translated as CASSLFTQGSETQYF.